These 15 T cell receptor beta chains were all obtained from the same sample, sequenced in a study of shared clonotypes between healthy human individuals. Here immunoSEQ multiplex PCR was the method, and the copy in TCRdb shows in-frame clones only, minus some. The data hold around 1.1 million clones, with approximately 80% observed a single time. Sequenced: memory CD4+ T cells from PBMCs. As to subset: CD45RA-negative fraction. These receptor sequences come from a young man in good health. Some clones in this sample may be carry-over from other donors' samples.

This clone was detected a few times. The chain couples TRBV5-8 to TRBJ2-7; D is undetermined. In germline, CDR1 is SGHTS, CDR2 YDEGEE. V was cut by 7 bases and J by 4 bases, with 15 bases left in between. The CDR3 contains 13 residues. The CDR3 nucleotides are TGTGCCAGCCGGCCACCCGGGTATTACGAGCAGTACTTC. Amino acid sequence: CASRPPGYYEQYF.

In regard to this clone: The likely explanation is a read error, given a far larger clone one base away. The CDR3 region has the DNA TGTGCCAGCAGCTTTACACAGAACACTGAAGCTTTCTTT. Translation: CASSFTQNTEAFF. This chain uses TRBV7-9 with TRBJ1-1; D not certain. CDR1 is SEHNR, CDR2 FQNEAQ, per germline (reference sequence). Deletions cut 3 bases from V and 1 base from J, with 6 bases between. The CDR3 loop spans 13 amino acids.

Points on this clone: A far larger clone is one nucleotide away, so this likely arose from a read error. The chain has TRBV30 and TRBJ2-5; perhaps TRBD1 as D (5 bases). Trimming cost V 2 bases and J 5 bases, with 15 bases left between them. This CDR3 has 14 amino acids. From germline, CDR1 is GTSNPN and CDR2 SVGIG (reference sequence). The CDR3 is CAWSLTGLGETQYF. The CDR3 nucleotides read TGTGCCTGGAGTCTCACAGGATTAGGGGAGACCCAGTACTTC.

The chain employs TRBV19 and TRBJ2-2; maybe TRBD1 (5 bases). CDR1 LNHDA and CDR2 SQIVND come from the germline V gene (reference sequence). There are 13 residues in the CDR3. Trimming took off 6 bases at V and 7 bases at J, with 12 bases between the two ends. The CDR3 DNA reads TGTGCCAGTAGGAGCAGGGATGTCGGGGAGCTGTTTTTT. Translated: CASRSRDVGELFF.

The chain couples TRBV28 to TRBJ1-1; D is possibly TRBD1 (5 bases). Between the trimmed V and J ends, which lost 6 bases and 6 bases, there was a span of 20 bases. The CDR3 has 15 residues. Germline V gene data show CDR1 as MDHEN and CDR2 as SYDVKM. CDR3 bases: TGTGCCAGCAGCCTACCGAAGGGGTCGGGGGCTGAAGCTTTCTTT. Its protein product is CASSLPKGSGAEAFF.

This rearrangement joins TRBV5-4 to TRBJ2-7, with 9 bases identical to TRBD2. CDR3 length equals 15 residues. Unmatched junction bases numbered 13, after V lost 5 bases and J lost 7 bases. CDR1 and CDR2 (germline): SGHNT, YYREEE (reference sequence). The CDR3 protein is CASSLYSGRSKEQYF. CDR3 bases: TGTGCCAGCAGTTTGTATAGCGGGAGAAGTAAGGAGCAGTACTTC. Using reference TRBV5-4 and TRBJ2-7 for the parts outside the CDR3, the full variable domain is ETGVTQSPTHLIKTRGQQVTLRCSSQSGHNTVSWYQQALGQGPQFIFQYYREEENGRGNFPPRFSGLQFPNYSSELNVNALELDDSALYLCASSLYSGRSKEQYFGPGTRLTVT.

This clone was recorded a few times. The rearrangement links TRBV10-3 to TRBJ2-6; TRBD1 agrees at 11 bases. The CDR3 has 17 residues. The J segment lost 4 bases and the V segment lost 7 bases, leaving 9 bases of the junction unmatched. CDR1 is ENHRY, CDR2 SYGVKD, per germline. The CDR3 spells CAITHGQGALGANVLTF. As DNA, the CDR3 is TGTGCCATCACCCACGGACAGGGGGCGCTAGGGGCCAACGTCCTGACTTTC.

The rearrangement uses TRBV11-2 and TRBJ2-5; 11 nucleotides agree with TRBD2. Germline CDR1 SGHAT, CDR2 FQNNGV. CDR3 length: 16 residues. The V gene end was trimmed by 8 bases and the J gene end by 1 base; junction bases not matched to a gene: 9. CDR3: CASLPGTSGIQETQYF. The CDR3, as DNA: TGTGCCAGCCTTCCTGGGACTAGCGGAATCCAAGAGACCCAGTACTTC.

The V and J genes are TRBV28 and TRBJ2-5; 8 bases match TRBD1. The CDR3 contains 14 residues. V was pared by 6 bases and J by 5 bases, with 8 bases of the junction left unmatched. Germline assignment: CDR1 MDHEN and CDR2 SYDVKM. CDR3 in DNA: TGTGCCAGCAGCTACGGACAGGGCTTGGAGACCCAGTACTTC. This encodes CASSYGQGLETQYF.

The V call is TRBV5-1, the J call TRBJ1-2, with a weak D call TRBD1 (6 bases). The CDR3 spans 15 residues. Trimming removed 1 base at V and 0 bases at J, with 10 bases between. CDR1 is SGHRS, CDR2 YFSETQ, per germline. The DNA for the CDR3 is TGCGCCAGCAGCTTGAACCGGGACACTAACTATGGCTACACCTTC. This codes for CASSLNRDTNYGYTF. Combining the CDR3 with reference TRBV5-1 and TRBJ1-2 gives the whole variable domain KAGVTQTPRYLIKTRGQQVTLSCSPISGHRSVSWYQQTPGQGLQFLFEYFSETQRNKGNFPGRFSGRQFSNSRSEMNVSTLELGDSALYLCASSLNRDTNYGYTFGSGTRLTVV.

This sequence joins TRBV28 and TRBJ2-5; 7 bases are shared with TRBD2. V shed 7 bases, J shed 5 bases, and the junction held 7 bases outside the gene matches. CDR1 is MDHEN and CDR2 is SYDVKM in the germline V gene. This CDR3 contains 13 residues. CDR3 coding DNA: TGTGCCAGCACCACGACTAGCAGTGAGACCCAGTACTTC. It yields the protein CASTTTSSETQYF.

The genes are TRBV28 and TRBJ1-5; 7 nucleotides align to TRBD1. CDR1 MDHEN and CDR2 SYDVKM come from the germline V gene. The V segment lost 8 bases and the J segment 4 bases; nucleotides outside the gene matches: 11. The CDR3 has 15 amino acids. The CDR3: CASQRTQGPNQPQHF. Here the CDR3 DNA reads TGTGCCAGCCAGAGAACACAGGGGCCTAATCAGCCCCAGCATTTT.

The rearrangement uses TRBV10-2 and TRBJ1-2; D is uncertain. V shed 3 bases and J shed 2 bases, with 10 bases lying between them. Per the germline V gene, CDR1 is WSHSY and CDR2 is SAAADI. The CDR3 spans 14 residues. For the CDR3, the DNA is TGCGCCAGCAGTGATTCGGGGTCCAACTATGGCTACACCTTC. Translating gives CASSDSGSNYGYTF.

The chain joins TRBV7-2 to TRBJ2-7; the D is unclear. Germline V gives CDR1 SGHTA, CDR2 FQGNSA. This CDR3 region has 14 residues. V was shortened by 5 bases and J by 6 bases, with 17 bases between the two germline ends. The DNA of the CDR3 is TGTGCCAGCAGCCCGGGCGGTACCCTCCGCGAGCAGTACTTC. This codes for CASSPGGTLREQYF.

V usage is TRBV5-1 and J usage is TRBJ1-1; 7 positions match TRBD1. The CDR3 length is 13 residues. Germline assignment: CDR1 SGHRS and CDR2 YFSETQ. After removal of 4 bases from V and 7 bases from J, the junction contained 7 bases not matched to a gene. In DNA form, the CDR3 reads TGCGCCAGCAGCACGCCGGGACAGAGTGAAGCTTTCTTT. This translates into CASSTPGQSEAFF.